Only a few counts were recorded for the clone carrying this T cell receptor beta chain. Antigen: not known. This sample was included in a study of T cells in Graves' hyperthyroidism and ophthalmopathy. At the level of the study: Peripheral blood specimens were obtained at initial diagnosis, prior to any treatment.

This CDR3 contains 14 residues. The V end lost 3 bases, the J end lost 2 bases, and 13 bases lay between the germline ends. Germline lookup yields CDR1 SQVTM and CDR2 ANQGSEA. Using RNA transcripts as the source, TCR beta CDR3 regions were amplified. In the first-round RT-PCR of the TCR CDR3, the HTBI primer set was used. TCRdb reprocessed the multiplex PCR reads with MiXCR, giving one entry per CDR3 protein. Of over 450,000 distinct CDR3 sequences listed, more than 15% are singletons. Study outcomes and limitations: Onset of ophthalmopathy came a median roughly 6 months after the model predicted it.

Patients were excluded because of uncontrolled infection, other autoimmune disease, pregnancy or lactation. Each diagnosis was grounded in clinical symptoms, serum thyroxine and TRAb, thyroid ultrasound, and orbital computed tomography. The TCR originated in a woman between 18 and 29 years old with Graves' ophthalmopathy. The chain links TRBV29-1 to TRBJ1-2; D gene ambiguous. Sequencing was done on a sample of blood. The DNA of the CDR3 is TGCAGCGTTGATCAAAGGCAGTCAAACTATGGCTACACCTTC. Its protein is CSVDQRQSNYGYTF.